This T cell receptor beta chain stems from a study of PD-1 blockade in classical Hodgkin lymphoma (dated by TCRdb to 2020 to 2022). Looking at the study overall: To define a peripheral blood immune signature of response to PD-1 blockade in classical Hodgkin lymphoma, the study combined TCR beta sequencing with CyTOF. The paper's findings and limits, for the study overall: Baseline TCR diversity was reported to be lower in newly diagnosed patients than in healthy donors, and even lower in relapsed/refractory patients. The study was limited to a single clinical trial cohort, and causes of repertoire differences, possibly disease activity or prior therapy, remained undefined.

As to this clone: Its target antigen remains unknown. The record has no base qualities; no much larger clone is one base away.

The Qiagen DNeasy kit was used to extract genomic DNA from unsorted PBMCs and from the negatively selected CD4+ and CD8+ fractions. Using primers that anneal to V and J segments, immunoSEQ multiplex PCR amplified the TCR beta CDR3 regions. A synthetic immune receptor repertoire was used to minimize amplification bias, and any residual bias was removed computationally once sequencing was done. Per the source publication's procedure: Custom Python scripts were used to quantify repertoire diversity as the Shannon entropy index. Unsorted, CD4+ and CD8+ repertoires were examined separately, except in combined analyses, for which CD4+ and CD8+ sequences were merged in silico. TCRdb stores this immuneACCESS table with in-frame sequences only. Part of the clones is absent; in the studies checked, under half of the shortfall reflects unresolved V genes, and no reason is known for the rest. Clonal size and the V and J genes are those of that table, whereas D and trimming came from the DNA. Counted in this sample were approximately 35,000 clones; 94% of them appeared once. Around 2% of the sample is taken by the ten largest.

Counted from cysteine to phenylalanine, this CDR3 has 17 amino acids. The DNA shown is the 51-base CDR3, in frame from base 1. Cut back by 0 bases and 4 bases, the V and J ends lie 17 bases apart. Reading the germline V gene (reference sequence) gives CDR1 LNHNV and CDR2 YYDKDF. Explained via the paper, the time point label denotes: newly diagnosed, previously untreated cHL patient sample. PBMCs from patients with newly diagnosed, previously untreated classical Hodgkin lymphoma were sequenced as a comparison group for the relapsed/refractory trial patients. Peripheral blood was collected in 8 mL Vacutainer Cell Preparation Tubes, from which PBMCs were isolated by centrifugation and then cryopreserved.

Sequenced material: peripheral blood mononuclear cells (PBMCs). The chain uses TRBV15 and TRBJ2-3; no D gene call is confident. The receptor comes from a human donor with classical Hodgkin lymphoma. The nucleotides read TGTGCCACCAGCAGAGATTTGCTCAGATATTCTCCAGATACGCAGTATTTT. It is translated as CATSRDLLRYSPDTQYF.